This TCR beta chain was documented in a study of blood T cell repertoires in COVID-19 (TCRdb year 2020). About the investigation overall: Collaborator samples came from the United States, Italy and Spain and covered acute and convalescent phases of COVID-19. The repertoires were made available in a free public database intended to serve as a resource for research on the immune response to SARS-CoV-2. Samples came from the ongoing ImmuneRACE study (first 160 participants) plus 1,254 subjects from 6 global collaborators. Where available, HLA class I and class II types were taken from metadata supplied by the sample provider and were not determined by assay-based typing. The prospective study material was composed of cDNA or gDNA derived from T cells, B-cell-depleted T cells, or PBMCs. Deeply sampled blood TCRbeta repertoires from subjects exposed to, actively infected with, or recovered from COVID-19 were included in the dataset. Sample metadata almost always included a de-identified subject ID, COVID-19 status, age in years and sex. What the study reported, not specific to this receptor: Clinical and demographic metadata were provided uncurated, with the amount varying by source and participant.

TCRbeta CDR3 regions were amplified from genomic DNA by means of the immunoSEQ Assay, a bias-controlled multiplex PCR. On the authors' methods: The number of nucleated cells in each sample was estimated by amplification of reference gene primers within the assay. Sequence reads were collapsed and filtered to measure the absolute abundance of every unique TCRbeta CDR3 rearrangement. Productive Simpson clonality was computed per sample as the square root of Simpson's diversity index over productive rearrangements. TCRdb's version of the immuneACCESS table is confined to in-frame rearrangements and falls short of the full clone set. An unresolved V gene accounts for under half of the shortfall where checked; the remainder is of unknown origin. For V, J and clone size, that table is used; D and trimming come from the DNA. The table for this sample lists roughly 120,000 clones; over 60% of them were counted only once. The leading ten clones occupy 6.2% of the sample.

In the case of this clone: This clone's antigen is unknown. The sample holds no much larger clone one base away, and base qualities are not on file.

Collaborating institutions collected whole blood in K2EDTA tubes following their own protocols. For TCRbeta analysis, collaborators shipped samples as frozen whole blood, isolated PBMCs, or DNA extracted from either of those sample types. The CDR3 starts with the cysteine, ends with the phenylalanine, and has 15 residues. Only the CDR3 portion is preserved as DNA: 45 bases, with reading frame beginning at the first base. V loses 2 bases of germline sequence and J loses 4 bases, and the interval between the two ends is 12 bases. CDR1 and CDR2, per the germline V gene, are SNHLY and FYNNEI. This receptor was taken from a man in his sixties or seventies with acute or convalescent COVID-19. The chain employs TRBV2 and TRBJ1-3, with TRBD1 tentatively as D gene (5 bases match). Sequencing was performed on peripheral blood. CDR3 sequence: CASSELGGLGNTIYF. The DNA sequence follows: TGTGCCAGCAGTGAATTGGGGGGACTCGGAAACACCATATATTTT.